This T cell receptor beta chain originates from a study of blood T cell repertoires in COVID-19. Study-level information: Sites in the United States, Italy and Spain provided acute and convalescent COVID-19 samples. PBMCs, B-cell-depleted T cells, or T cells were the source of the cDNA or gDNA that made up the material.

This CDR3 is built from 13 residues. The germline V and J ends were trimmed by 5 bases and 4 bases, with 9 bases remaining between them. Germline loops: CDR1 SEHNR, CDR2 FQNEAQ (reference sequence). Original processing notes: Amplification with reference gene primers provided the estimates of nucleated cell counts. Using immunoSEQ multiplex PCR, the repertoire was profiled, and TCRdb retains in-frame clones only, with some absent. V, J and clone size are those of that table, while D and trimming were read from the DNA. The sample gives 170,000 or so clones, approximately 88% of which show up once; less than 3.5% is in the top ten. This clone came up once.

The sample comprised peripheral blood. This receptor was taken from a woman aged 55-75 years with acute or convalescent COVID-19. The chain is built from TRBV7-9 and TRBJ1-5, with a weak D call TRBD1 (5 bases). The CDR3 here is CASSDSSNQPQHF. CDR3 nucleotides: TGTGCCAGCAGCGACAGTTCAAATCAGCCCCAGCATTTT.